The clone carrying this TCR beta chain appeared once. This record comes from a study of blood T cell repertoires in COVID-19. Overall study context: The United States, Italy and Spain were the sources of the acute and convalescent COVID-19 samples.

Using immunoSEQ multiplex PCR, the repertoire was profiled, and TCRdb retains in-frame clones only, with some absent. The table has tens of thousands of clones, 85% to 90% seen once. The germline V and J ends were trimmed by 4 bases and 6 bases, with 16 bases remaining between them. Germline V gives CDR1 SGHTA, CDR2 FQGNSA. CDR3 length equals 14 residues. This TCR came from an elderly man with acute or convalescent COVID-19. What was sequenced was peripheral blood. The chain is built from TRBV7-2 and TRBJ2-7, with a weak D call TRBD1 (6 bases). CDR3 in amino acids: CASSSQGLVGEQYF. CDR3 in DNA: TGTGCCAGCAGCTCCCAGGGGTTGGTAGGCGAGCAGTACTTC.